A selection of T cell receptor beta chains follows, all from one sample in a study of blood T cell repertoires in COVID-19. The protocol was immunoSEQ multiplex PCR, while the TCRdb copy is restricted to in-frame clones and leaves out a portion. The sample shows under 200,000 clones, 83% of them seen only once. The sequencing input was peripheral blood. Every receptor here comes from a human donor in a cohort sampled during active COVID-19. CDR3s include the opening cysteine and the closing phenylalanine or tryptophan. Fields, in order: clone size, V gene, D gene, J gene, CDR3 protein, CDR3 DNA. The D gene is left open where the match is weak. Clone size appears in some rows only: once, few, many, or a class for an expanded clone.

few	TRBV12-3/TRBV12-4	TRBD1	TRBJ1-2	CASSQGQLYGYTF	TGTGCCAGCAGTCAGGGACAGCTCTATGGCTACACCTTC
-	TRBV9	TRBD1	TRBJ2-7	CASSAGQGPYEQYF	TGTGCCAGCAGCGCCGGACAGGGCCCCTACGAGCAGTACTTC
-	TRBV3-1/TRBV3-2	-	TRBJ2-7	CASSQVQRGEQYF	TGTGCCAGCAGCCAAGTTCAGAGAGGCGAGCAGTACTTC
few	TRBV4-3	-	TRBJ2-7	CASSLDGGYEQYF	TGCGCCAGCAGCCTCGACGGGGGTTACGAGCAGTACTTC
-	TRBV11-3	TRBD2	TRBJ2-7	CASSLGGGWEQYF	TGTGCCAGCAGCTTAGGGGGGGGATGGGAGCAGTACTTC
-	TRBV7-2	-	TRBJ2-7	CASSLSRGAAYEQYF	TGTGCCAGCAGCTTATCCCGGGGGGCTGCCTACGAGCAGTACTTC
-	TRBV11-2	TRBD2	TRBJ2-2	CASTPHELAGVRTGELFF	TGTGCCAGCACCCCCCATGAACTAGCGGGGGTTCGAACCGGGGAGCTGTTTTTT
-	TRBV6-5	-	TRBJ1-1	CASSPTVGDTEAFF	TGTGCCAGCAGTCCGACGGTCGGAGACACTGAAGCTTTCTTT
-	TRBV7-2	TRBD2	TRBJ2-7	CASTSSGGGYYEQYF	TGTGCCAGCACCTCCTCGGGGGGGGGATACTACGAGCAGTACTTC
-	TRBV5-8	-	TRBJ1-2	CASSLTGYYGYTF	TGTGCCAGCAGCTTGACGGGGTACTATGGCTACACCTTC
-	TRBV21-1	-	TRBJ2-6	CASSKFGQDFTGANVLTF	TGTGCCAGCAGCAAATTCGGACAGGATTTTACTGGGGCCAACGTCCTGACTTTC
once	TRBV7-9	TRBD2	TRBJ2-5	CASSQNGGAGETQYF	TGTGCCAGCAGCCAGAACGGGGGGGCTGGAGAGACCCAGTACTTC
-	TRBV5-1	-	TRBJ1-2	CASSASGDPYGYTF	TGCGCCAGCAGCGCCTCGGGGGACCCCTATGGCTACACCTTC
-	TRBV9	-	TRBJ1-2	CASRSGGRRYTF	TGTGCCAGCAGGTCGGGGGGGCGCCGCTACACCTTC
-	TRBV4-3	-	TRBJ2-1	CASSRPCLLAQISNEQFF	TGCGCCAGCAGCCGACCCTGTTTACTAGCCCAAATTTCGAATGAGCAGTTCTTC
-	TRBV6-5	-	TRBJ1-4	CASSYSLRQSEKLFF	TGTGCCAGCAGTTACTCCCTTCGACAGTCCGAAAAACTGTTTTTT
-	TRBV12-3/TRBV12-4	TRBD2	TRBJ2-7	CASQTSGTYEQYF	TGTGCCAGCCAGACTAGCGGTACTTACGAGCAGTACTTC
-	TRBV10-3	TRBD2	TRBJ2-5	CAISEPASGENQNQETQYF	TGTGCCATCAGTGAACCGGCTAGCGGGGAAAATCAGAACCAAGAGACCCAGTACTTC
-	TRBV27	TRBD2	TRBJ2-1	CASSFYSSGGYNEQFF	TGTGCCAGCAGTTTCTATTCTAGCGGGGGGTACAATGAGCAGTTCTTC
-	TRBV27	TRBD2	TRBJ2-6	CASSLPHSGGTGANVLTF	TGTGCCAGCAGTTTACCCCACAGCGGGGGGACTGGGGCCAACGTCCTGACTTTC
few	TRBV7-2	-	TRBJ1-2	CASSPPRGMDGYTF	TGTGCCAGCAGCCCACCAAGGGGGATGGATGGCTACACCTTC
once	TRBV4-2	TRBD2	TRBJ2-1	CASSQAMTSGSIYEQFF	TGTGCCAGCAGCCAAGCGATGACTAGCGGGAGTATATATGAGCAGTTCTTC
-	TRBV4-3	-	TRBJ2-6	CASSQEHPTSSGANVLTF	TGCGCCAGCAGCCAAGAACACCCGACTAGCTCTGGGGCCAACGTCCTGACTTTC
few	TRBV19	-	TRBJ1-2	CASSPDDKGYTF	TGTGCCAGTAGTCCAGACGACAAAGGCTACACCTTC
-	TRBV5-8	TRBD1	TRBJ2-7	CASSLYGQGSYEQYF	TGTGCCAGCAGCTTATACGGACAGGGTTCCTACGAGCAGTACTTC